This T cell receptor beta chain emerged from a study of early T cells in non-severe SARS-CoV-2 infection. Study summary: Bulk RNA taken from unsorted whole blood was sequenced, leaving chains unpaired. Broader study findings: VDJdb matching favored anti-spike CD8 responses, missing private and CD4 specificities.

Individual cDNA molecules received unique molecular identifiers. MiXCR was run by TCRdb on the 5' RACE reads, yielding one entry per CDR3 protein. Of around 110,000 distinct CDR3 sequences in the sample, more than 9.5% were seen once. This clonotype occurred many times. Its matching antigen is unknown. Germline values: CDR1 SEHNR, CDR2 FQNEAQ (reference sequence). Trimming cost V 4 bases and J 4 bases, with 13 bases left between them. This CDR3 is 15 amino acids long. The sequenced sample consisted of whole blood. The chain is built from TRBV7-9 and TRBJ2-2, with a possible D match to TRBD1 (6 bases). The TCR comes from an adult who was a healthcare worker with PCR-confirmed SARS-CoV-2 infection or an uninfected control (not recorded which). CDR3 DNA: TGTGCCAGCAGCTCGACCGGGACACCCACCGGGGAGCTGTTTTTT. Amino acids: CASSSTGTPTGELFF.